The 9 T cell receptor beta chains listed next were all sequenced from one sample in a study of cytomegalovirus exposure and HLA in healthy donors. The PCR ran on 60 Vbeta and 13 Jbeta primers. Assay used: immunoSEQ multiplex PCR; TCRdb lists only in-frame clones, some missing. The table records under 200,000 clones, over 65% of them present only once. Sequenced: PBMCs. These receptors were taken from a female donor in good health and CMV-seronegative.

The chain links TRBV2 to TRBJ2-5; 10 nucleotides align to TRBD2. Trimming at V came to 6 bases and at J to 0 bases, leaving 10 bases not matched to a gene. The CDR3 runs to 17 residues. CDR1 and CDR2 from the germline V gene are SNHLY and FYNNEI. The CDR3 region is CASSAVLSGGNQETQYF. The CDR3 nucleotides are TGTGCCAGCAGCGCCGTTCTTAGCGGGGGGAACCAAGAGACCCAGTACTTC.

A single count supports this clone. The rearrangement joins TRBV6-5 to TRBJ2-5, with D unclear. Gene TRBJ2-7 matches the end of the DNA better, so the J call may be wrong. Germline CDR1 MNHEY, CDR2 SVGAGI. The CDR3 has 15 residues. CDR3: CASSSRHSSSYEQYF. The CDR3, as DNA: TGTGCCAGCAGTTCACGCCATTCTAGCTCCTACGAGCAGTACTTC.

This chain uses TRBV25-1 with TRBJ2-2; tentatively, D is TRBD1 (5 bases). The germline V gene encodes CDR1 MGHDK and CDR2 SYGVNS. Trimming removed 10 bases at V and 4 bases at J, with 19 bases between. The CDR3 has 15 amino acids. The CDR3 DNA follows: TGTGCCACCGGACCCTTGGGGCCGGTCACCGGGGAGCTGTTTTTT. Its translation is CATGPLGPVTGELFF.

J is TRBJ1-5 and V is TRBV30; 7 bases are shared with TRBD1. The CDR3 totals 13 residues. V shed 5 bases, J shed 4 bases, and the junction held 5 bases outside the gene matches. Germline V lookup: CDR1 GTSNPN, CDR2 SVGIG (reference sequence). For the CDR3, the DNA is TGTGCCTGGGCAGACAGGGATAATCAGCCCCAGCATTTT. Amino acid sequence: CAWADRDNQPQHF.

This clone was observed a few times. The rearrangement joins TRBV7-2 to TRBJ2-2; 7 bases are shared with TRBD2. CDR1 is SGHTA, CDR2 FQGNSA, per germline. The J segment lost 6 bases and the V segment lost 5 bases, leaving 9 bases of the junction unmatched. This CDR3 contains 15 residues. CDR3: CASSPPAGSAGELFF. CDR3 DNA: TGTGCCAGCAGCCCACCAGCGGGGTCGGCCGGGGAGCTGTTTTTT. Full variable domain (rest looked up from reference TRBV7-2 and TRBJ2-2): GAGVSQSPSNKVTEKGKDVELRCDPISGHTALYWYRQSLGQGLEFLIYFQGNSAPDKSGLPSDRFSAERTGGSVSTLTIQRTQQEDSAVYLCASSPPAGSAGELFFGEGSRLTVL.

Concerning this clone: Sequence at one end of the junction differs from germline and may be a read error. V and J are TRBV29-1 and TRBJ2-2, with a possible D match to TRBD2 (6 bases). CDR1 SQVTM and CDR2 ANQGSEA come from the germline V gene. This CDR3 has 14 residues. CDR3 nucleotide sequence: TGCAGCGTTGTGGGGGGAACCAACACCAGGGAGCTGTTTTTT. It encodes CSVVGGTNTRELFF.

The V and J genes are TRBV10-3 and TRBJ2-3; 9 nucleotides align to TRBD2. The germline gives CDR1 ENHRY, CDR2 SYGVKD. The CDR3 is made up of 16 amino acids. V lost 8 bases and J lost 6; bases outside the gene matches: 15. CDR3 nucleotides: TGTGCCATCGAGGCGCGGGGGGGGAGAGAGTTGGATACGCAGTATTTT. Its translation: CAIEARGGRELDTQYF.

V gene TRBV6-5 combines with J gene TRBJ1-5; D not resolved. V was pared by 0 bases and J by 8 bases, with 11 bases between. This CDR3 is built from 14 residues. Germline-derived CDR1 and CDR2 are MNHEY and SVGAGI. For the CDR3, the DNA is TGTGCCAGCAGTTACTCGCACGGCGGGGAGCCCCAGCATTTT. Amino acid sequence: CASSYSHGGEPQHF.

In this sample, this clone turned up a few times. In the same sample, other DNA sequences code for this CDR3. The V call is TRBV7-9, the J call TRBJ2-2; D is undetermined. The V and J ends lost 3 bases and 6 bases respectively, with 5 bases between them. This CDR3 is built from 12 residues. Looked up from germline, CDR1 is SEHNR and CDR2 is FQNEAQ (reference sequence). CDR3 nucleotides: TGTGCCAGCAGCTTGGAGTCCGGGGAGCTGTTTTTT. Its translation is CASSLESGELFF.